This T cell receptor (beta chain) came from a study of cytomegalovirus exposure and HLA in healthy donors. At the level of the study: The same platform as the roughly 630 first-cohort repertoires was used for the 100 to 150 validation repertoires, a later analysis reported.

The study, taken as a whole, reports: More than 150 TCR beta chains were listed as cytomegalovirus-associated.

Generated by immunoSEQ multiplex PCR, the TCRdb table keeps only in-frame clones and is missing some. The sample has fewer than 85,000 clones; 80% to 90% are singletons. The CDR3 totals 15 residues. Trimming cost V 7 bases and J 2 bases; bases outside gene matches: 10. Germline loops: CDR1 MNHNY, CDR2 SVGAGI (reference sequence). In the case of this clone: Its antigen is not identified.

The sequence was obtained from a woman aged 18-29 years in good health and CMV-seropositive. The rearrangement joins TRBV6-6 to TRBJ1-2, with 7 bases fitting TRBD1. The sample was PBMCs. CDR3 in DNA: TGTGCCAGCACCAGGACAGCAGGGGGAAACTATGGCTACACCTTC. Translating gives CASTRTAGGNYGYTF.